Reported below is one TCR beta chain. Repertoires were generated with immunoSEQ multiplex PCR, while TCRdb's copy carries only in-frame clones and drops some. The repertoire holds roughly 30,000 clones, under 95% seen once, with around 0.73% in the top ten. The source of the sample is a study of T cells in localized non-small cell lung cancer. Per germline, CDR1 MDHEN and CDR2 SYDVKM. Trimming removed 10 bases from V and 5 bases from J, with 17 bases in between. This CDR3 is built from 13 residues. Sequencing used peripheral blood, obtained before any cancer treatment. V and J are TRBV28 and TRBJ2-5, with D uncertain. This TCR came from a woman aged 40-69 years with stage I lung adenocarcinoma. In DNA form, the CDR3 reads TGTGCCACCATTAACCTACCATCGGAGACCCAGTACTTC. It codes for CATINLPSETQYF.